The 28 T cell receptor beta chains in this list originate from one sample, sequenced in a study of shared clonotypes between healthy human individuals. Profiled with immunoSEQ multiplex PCR; TCRdb holds only in-frame clones, not every one. The table records millions of clones, 85% to 95% of them present only once. The sample taken for sequencing was naive CD4+ T cells sorted from blood. Specified subset: CD45RA+ positively selected. These receptors came from a man aged 18 to 35 in good health.

The chain couples TRBV10-3 to TRBJ1-2; D call uncertain. Trimming took 7 bases from V and 0 from J, leaving 9 bases between them. Germline loops: CDR1 ENHRY, CDR2 SYGVKD. CDR3 size: 13 residues. The CDR3 DNA is TGTGCCATCACAGCGATACCTAACTATGGCTACACCTTC. Its translation is CAITAIPNYGYTF.

The J gene is TRBJ1-5, the V gene TRBV7-9; D gene uncertain. The CDR3 extends over 12 amino acids. Trimming cost V 3 bases and J 5 bases, with 5 bases left between them. CDR1 and CDR2 (germline): SEHNR, FQNEAQ (reference sequence). The CDR3 nucleotides read TGTGCCAGCAGCTTTCAGGATCAGCCCCAGCATTTT. Its protein product is CASSFQDQPQHF.

Only a few counts were recorded for this clone. Other DNA sequences in the sample encode the same CDR3. This chain links TRBV18 with TRBJ1-1, with D maybe TRBD1 (5 bases). CDR1 KGHSH and CDR2 LQKENI come from the germline V gene. The CDR3 length is 13 residues. The germline V and J ends were trimmed by 1 base and 4 bases, with 7 bases remaining between them. For the CDR3, the DNA is TGTGCCAGCTCACCACTAAGGGGCACTGAAGCTTTCTTT. Protein product: CASSPLRGTEAFF.

This sequence joins TRBV6-1 and TRBJ2-1; TRBD2 agrees at 8 bases. V shed 3 bases and J 5 bases; nucleotides not matched to a gene: 6. The germline CDR1 and CDR2 sequences are MNHNS and SASEGT. The CDR3 sequence is 15 residues long. The chain's CDR3 is CASSDGTRGNNEQFF. The CDR3 DNA sequence: TGTGCCAGCAGTGATGGGACTAGGGGAAACAATGAGCAGTTCTTC.

The rearrangement links TRBV28 to TRBJ1-2; a possible D gene is TRBD1 (6 bases). Germline V gives CDR1 MDHEN, CDR2 SYDVKM. The CDR3 covers 16 residues. The V gene lost 3 bases and the J gene lost 0 bases, with 14 bases spanning the gap. DNA for the CDR3: TGTGCCAGCAGTTTTTCCGGGACAAAAACTAACTATGGCTACACCTTC. Amino acids: CASSFSGTKTNYGYTF.

With respect to this clone: The sample carries other DNA sequences with the same CDR3. V and J are TRBV4-3 and TRBJ2-7; D is undetermined. Germline V gene data show CDR1 as LGHNA and CDR2 as YSLEER. V lost 0 bases and J 2 bases, leaving 5 bases between the germline ends. The CDR3 loop spans 13 amino acids. The CDR3 is CASSQEPAYEQYF. Written as DNA, the CDR3 is TGCGCCAGCAGCCAAGAGCCAGCCTACGAGCAGTACTTC.

The chain carries TRBV2 and TRBJ2-2; D possibly corresponds to TRBD2 (6 bases). The CDR3 has 15 amino acids. Germline V gene lookup returns CDR1 SNHLY and CDR2 FYNNEI. V shed 5 bases and J shed 4 bases, with 14 bases lying between them. The CDR3 sequence: CASSSTGTLTGELFF. The DNA for the CDR3 is TGTGCCAGCAGTTCCACCGGGACTCTCACCGGGGAGCTGTTTTTT.

The chain combines TRBV2 with TRBJ2-5, with a possible D match to TRBD2 (5 bases). Germline lookup yields CDR1 SNHLY and CDR2 FYNNEI. The germline V and J ends were trimmed by 4 bases and 5 bases, with 11 bases remaining between them. This CDR3 contains 13 residues. The CDR3 DNA is TGTGCCAGCAGTGCGGAGGTCGGGGAGACCCAGTACTTC. Amino acid sequence: CASSAEVGETQYF.

CDR3 DNA: TGTGCCAGCAGCCAAGAGACCCAGTACTTC. Translated, it gives CASSQETQYF. This sequence joins TRBV11-2 and TRBJ2-5; D is ambiguous. Germline loops: CDR1 SGHAT, CDR2 FQNNGV. V was pared by 5 bases and J by 2 bases, with 0 bases between. CDR3 length equals 10 residues.

The chain recombines TRBV9 with TRBJ2-5, with D possibly being TRBD1 (6 bases). The CDR3 has 15 amino acids. V was clipped by 0 bases and J by 5 bases, with 14 bases between them. Germline assignment: CDR1 SGDLS and CDR2 YYNGEE. This CDR3 reads CASSVGPGEYETQYF. For the CDR3, the DNA is TGTGCCAGCAGCGTAGGCCCAGGGGAATATGAGACCCAGTACTTC.

As to this clone: The sample contains more than one DNA sequence encoding this CDR3. The chain recombines TRBV5-4 with TRBJ2-7; D gene uncertain. V gave up 2 bases and J gave up 0 bases, with 6 bases separating them. Germline V gives CDR1 SGHNT, CDR2 YYREEE (reference sequence). CDR3 length equals 13 residues. This CDR3 is CASSFVGSYEQYF. In DNA, the CDR3 is TGTGCCAGCAGCTTCGTGGGCTCCTACGAGCAGTACTTC.

The chain employs TRBV18 and TRBJ1-2; tentative D call: TRBD1 (5 bases). V lost 1 base and J 5 bases, leaving 11 bases between the germline ends. This CDR3 spans 14 amino acids. CDR1 is KGHSH and CDR2 is LQKENI in the germline V gene. CDR3 DNA: TGTGCCAGCTCACCACTTATATGGGGGTATGGCTACACCTTC. Its translation is CASSPLIWGYGYTF.

On this clone: A single base separates this from a much larger clone, so it may be a read error. The J gene is TRBJ1-2, the V gene TRBV13; TRBD1 matches at 7 bases. V was clipped by 5 bases and J by 1 base; unmatched bases: 1. Germline assignment: CDR1 PRHDT and CDR2 FYEKMQ (reference sequence). The CDR3 totals 13 residues. CDR3 region: CASSRDSNYGYTF. CDR3 DNA sequence: TGTGCCAGCAGCCGGGACAGTAACTATGGCTACACCTTC. The full variable domain, rest sourced from reference TRBV13 and TRBJ1-2, is AAGVIQSPRHLIKEKRETATLKCYPIPRHDTVYWYQQGPGQDPQFLISFYEKMQSDKGSIPDRFSAQQFSDYHSELNMSSLELGDSALYFCASSRDSNYGYTFGSGTRLTVV.

This rearrangement joins TRBV19 to TRBJ1-2, with TRBD1 as a possible D gene (6 bases). Germline CDR1 is LNHDA and CDR2 is SQIVND (reference sequence). The CDR3 is 14 amino acids. Trimming removed 7 bases at V and 8 bases at J, with 20 bases between. CDR3 in DNA: TGTGCCAGTACCAGGGGAGAGTTACGCGAAGGCTACACCTTC. It codes for CASTRGELREGYTF.

The chain has TRBV30 and TRBJ1-5; 7 bases align to TRBD1. The CDR3 extends over 13 amino acids. The ends lost 2 bases at V and 7 bases at J; junction bases unmatched: 5. The germline gives CDR1 GTSNPN, CDR2 SVGIG (reference sequence). The CDR3: CAWSSTRGQPQHF. DNA of the CDR3: TGTGCCTGGAGTTCGACCAGGGGGCAGCCCCAGCATTTT.

The rearrangement joins TRBV5-1 to TRBJ1-1, with TRBD1 as a possible D gene (5 bases). The CDR3 spans 13 residues. V was clipped by 2 bases and J by 4 bases, with 9 bases between them. Germline-derived CDR1 and CDR2 are SGHRS and YFSETQ. CDR3 region: CASSFKGPTEAFF. CDR3 nucleotides: TGCGCCAGCAGCTTTAAGGGACCCACTGAAGCTTTCTTT.

The chain has TRBV5-1 and TRBJ2-7; D perhaps matches TRBD2 (5 bases). The germline CDR1 and CDR2 sequences are SGHRS and YFSETQ. This CDR3 contains 15 residues. Trimming shortened V by 7 bases and J by 2 bases, and 19 bases separated the two germline ends. DNA for the CDR3: TGCGCCAGCCGCGCGGGCAGCTCAGACCCCTACGAGCAGTACTTC. It codes for CASRAGSSDPYEQYF. The full variable domain, with the rest looked up from reference TRBV5-1 and TRBJ2-7, is KAGVTQTPRYLIKTRGQQVTLSCSPISGHRSVSWYQQTPGQGLQFLFEYFSETQRNKGNFPGRFSGRQFSNSRSEMNVSTLELGDSALYLCASRAGSSDPYEQYFGPGTRLTVT.

The CDR3 DNA sequence: TGTGCCAGCAGTTATCCCCCCTCCTACAATGAGCAGTTCTTC. It encodes CASSYPPSYNEQFF. V usage is TRBV6-6 and J usage is TRBJ2-1; no definite D call. V dropped 3 bases and J dropped 0 bases, with 6 bases sitting between them. CDR1 is MNHNY and CDR2 is SVGAGI in the germline V gene (reference sequence). This CDR3 contains 14 residues.

This clone was seen a single time. The gene calls are TRBV6-1 and TRBJ1-5; perhaps TRBD1 as D (6 bases). V lost 9 bases to trimming and J lost 5 bases, with 11 bases between them. The CDR3 extends over 12 amino acids. Germline CDR1 reads MNHNS; CDR2 reads SASEGT. The CDR3 nucleotides read TGTGCCAGTGGACAGCCGGATCAGCCCCAGCATTTT. This codes for CASGQPDQPQHF.

J is TRBJ1-2 and V is TRBV6-5, with 8 positions matching TRBD1. The germline gives CDR1 MNHEY, CDR2 SVGAGI. The CDR3 is 16 residues long. V gave up 2 bases and J gave up 5 bases; unmatched junction bases: 10. The CDR3 DNA is TGTGCCAGCAGTTACGGGCTAACAGGGGGAGTATATGGCTACACCTTC. Amino acids: CASSYGLTGGVYGYTF.

The chain is built from TRBV10-1 and TRBJ2-5; D unclear. Germline values: CDR1 WNHNN, CDR2 SYGVQD (reference sequence). The CDR3 has 13 residues. V was cut by 3 bases and J by 2 bases, with 7 bases left in between. The CDR3 DNA sequence: TGCGCCAGCAGTGATGACCCTCAAGAGACCCAGTACTTC. Encoded protein: CASSDDPQETQYF.

The chain joins TRBV6-6 to TRBJ2-7; 10 positions agree with TRBD1. Germline assignment: CDR1 MNHNY and CDR2 SVGAGI (reference sequence). The V and J ends lost 6 bases and 2 bases, in that order; junction bases with no gene match: 7. This CDR3 has 15 amino acids. The CDR3 bases are TGTGCCAGCAGCCCTGGCGGGACAGGGGCCTACGAGCAGTACTTC. Translated: CASSPGGTGAYEQYF.

V gene TRBV2 combines with J gene TRBJ1-1; TRBD1 matches at 10 bases. The CDR3 has 17 residues. Per germline, CDR1 SNHLY and CDR2 FYNNEI. V shed 3 bases, J shed 1 base, and the junction held 8 bases outside the gene matches. The CDR3 spells CASSEFGTGVKNTEAFF. The CDR3 DNA reads as TGTGCCAGCAGTGAGTTCGGGACAGGGGTAAAGAACACTGAAGCTTTCTTT.

The chain combines TRBV28 with TRBJ1-4; tentative D call: TRBD1 (6 bases). Trimming pared 6 bases from V and 7 bases from J, leaving 21 bases between. CDR1 is MDHEN, CDR2 SYDVKM, per germline. The CDR3 totals 16 residues. Here the CDR3 reads CASSPYRVDDGEKLFF. Written as DNA, the CDR3 is TGTGCCAGCAGCCCATACAGGGTTGATGATGGTGAAAAACTGTTTTTT.

This sequence joins TRBV5-1 and TRBJ2-3; D is perhaps TRBD2 (5 bases). Trimming left V 4 bases short and J 2 bases short, with 11 bases between. This CDR3 region has 14 residues. Germline V gene sequence: CDR1 SGHRS, CDR2 YFSETQ. This chain's CDR3 is CASSGIRDTDTQYF. CDR3 in DNA: TGCGCCAGCAGCGGGATCCGGGACACAGATACGCAGTATTTT. The full variable domain, completed using reference TRBV5-1 and TRBJ2-3, is KAGVTQTPRYLIKTRGQQVTLSCSPISGHRSVSWYQQTPGQGLQFLFEYFSETQRNKGNFPGRFSGRQFSNSRSEMNVSTLELGDSALYLCASSGIRDTDTQYFGPGTRLTVL.

The gene calls are TRBV5-1 and TRBJ2-2; TRBD2 might be the D (6 bases). The germline V gene encodes CDR1 SGHRS and CDR2 YFSETQ. V was trimmed by 0 bases and J by 4 bases, leaving 10 bases between them. CDR3 length: 15 amino acids. This CDR3 is CASSLVAVGTGELFF. For the CDR3, the DNA is TGCGCCAGCAGCTTGGTAGCGGTAGGCACCGGGGAGCTGTTTTTT.

V usage is TRBV6-1 and J usage is TRBJ1-6; D gene unclear. The length of the CDR3 is 20 residues. The germline V gene encodes CDR1 MNHNS and CDR2 SASEGT. V lost 0 bases, J lost 4 bases, and 22 bases lay in between. CDR3 DNA sequence: TGTGCCAGCAGTGAAGCGCGAGGGATCCTCTCCAACTATTATAATTCACCCCTCCACTTT. Translated, it gives CASSEARGILSNYYNSPLHF.

The rearrangement uses TRBV18 and TRBJ2-3, with D tentatively TRBD2 (6 bases). The CDR3 runs to 16 residues. V was shortened by 6 bases and J by 4 bases, with 20 bases between the two germline ends. The germline V gene has CDR1 KGHSH and CDR2 LQKENI. For the CDR3, the DNA is TGTGCCAGCTCCCATGGGACTGGCCGTTCGGCAGATACGCAGTATTTT. Translation: CASSHGTGRSADTQYF.